Included here is one T cell receptor (beta chain) sequence, with context. Its antigen is undetermined. Lung cancer patients with chemo-refractory metastatic non-small-cell disease were given focal radiation plus CTLA-4 blockade with ipilimumab. Data came from immunoSEQ multiplex PCR; TCRdb stores just in-frame clones and leaves some out. The sample has 53,000 or so clones, roughly 84% seen once. The data were taken from a study of radiotherapy plus CTLA-4 blockade in lung cancer. Looking at the study overall: Overall, roughly 17% of patients showed an objective response, while 31% attained disease control. Study-level points and caveats: The study found tumor-derived TCR clones expanded in blood after radiotherapy plus ipilimumab. Early blood T cell clone changes and increased post-radiation serum interferon-beta were reportedly the strongest response predictors.

CDR3 length: 14 amino acids. V gave up 6 bases and J gave up 8 bases; unmatched junction bases: 12. Germline loops: CDR1 MDHEN, CDR2 SYDVKM. The chain employs TRBV28 and TRBJ1-2; TRBD1 aligns across 7 bases. This receptor was identified in a human donor with non-small cell lung cancer whose response to radiotherapy plus ipilimumab could not be evaluated. The source was peripheral blood, collected from a patient treated with radiotherapy plus ipilimumab. Here the CDR3 DNA reads TGTGCCAGCAGGTTTTCTGGACAGGCCTTGGGCTACACCTTC. This codes for CASRFSGQALGYTF.